These 2 T cell receptor beta chains share one sample of origin, sequenced in a study of response to subunit inactivated influenza vaccine. MiXCR was run by TCRdb on the RT-PCR reads, yielding one entry per CDR3 protein. Found here are around 500,000 distinct CDR3 sequences, about a tenth of them singletons; the top ten hold around 12%. The sequenced sample was PBMCs from blood, obtained 40 to 50 days after vaccination. The origin of the receptors is a man aged 45-65 years who received an inactivated influenza vaccine.

The chain combines TRBV7-2 with TRBJ1-2, with D unresolved. The germline gives CDR1 SGHTA, CDR2 FQGNSA. V lost 5 bases to trimming and J lost 0 bases, with 13 bases between them. This CDR3 contains 15 residues. CDR3 region: CASSVSVATNYGYTF. The CDR3, as DNA: TGTGCCAGCAGCGTATCGGTAGCCACTAACTATGGCTACACCTTC.

This clonotype was seen a few times. The chain combines TRBV29-1 with TRBJ2-1; D unclear. Trimming took off 4 bases at V and 0 bases at J, with 4 bases between the two ends. The CDR3 length is 12 residues. CDR1 is SQVTM, CDR2 ANQGSEA, per germline. Here the CDR3 DNA reads TGCAGCGTTGTTAGCTCCTACAATGAGCAGTTCTTC. This translates into CSVVSSYNEQFF.